This T cell receptor beta chain comes out of a study of naive and memory T cell subsets. Study-level findings and limits: Potentially, T cell activation and differentiation skew this RNA-based measurement.

Per germline, CDR1 SQVTM and CDR2 ANQGSEA. The ends were cut back, 4 bases at V and 4 bases at J, with 13 bases in the middle. The CDR3 loop spans 13 amino acids. This clonotype occurred many times. Its antigen is as yet unknown. The library had UMIs added by 3' ligation of an oligonucleotide to TCR cDNA. RNA was extracted from under 3 ml of whole blood of healthy adults. Cells were not sorted; total RNA input targeted about 1 to 1000 ng. Amplification of ligated cDNA took four PCR rounds with SP2 and nested alpha and beta constant primers. Blood and skin TCR RNA was reverse transcribed with alpha and beta constant primers. TCRdb reprocessed the 5' RACE reads with MiXCR, giving one entry per CDR3 protein. The sample lists approximately 32,000 distinct CDR3 sequences; over 15% were seen once.

V usage is TRBV29-1 and J usage is TRBJ2-5, with D possibly matching TRBD2 (6 bases). This sequence originates from a female donor in good health. The CDR3 coding sequence is TGCAGCGTTGTGGGACCCGGGGGAGAGACCCAGTACTTC. It translates to CSVVGPGGETQYF.